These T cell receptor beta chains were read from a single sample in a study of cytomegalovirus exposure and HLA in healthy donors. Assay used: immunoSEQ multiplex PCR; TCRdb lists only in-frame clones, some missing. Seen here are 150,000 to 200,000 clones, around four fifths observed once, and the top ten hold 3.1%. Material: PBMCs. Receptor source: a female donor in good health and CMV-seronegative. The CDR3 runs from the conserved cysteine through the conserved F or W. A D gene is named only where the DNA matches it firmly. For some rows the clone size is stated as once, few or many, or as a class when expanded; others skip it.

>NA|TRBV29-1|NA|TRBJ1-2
CSVGIGQRYGYTF
TGCAGCGTTGGGATTGGACAGCGCTATGGCTACACCTTC
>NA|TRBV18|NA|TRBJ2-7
CASSPGQGGSYEQYF
TGTGCCAGCTCACCGGGGCAGGGAGGCTCCTACGAGCAGTACTTC
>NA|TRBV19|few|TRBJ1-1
CASTNPGDLGRAEAFF
TGTGCCAGTACAAACCCAGGGGACCTGGGAAGGGCTGAAGCTTTCTTT
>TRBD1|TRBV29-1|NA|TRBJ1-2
CSVERAGGFYGYTF
TGCAGCGTTGAACGGGCAGGGGGATTCTATGGCTACACCTTC
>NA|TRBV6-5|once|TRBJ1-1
CASSSVGGTEAFF
TGTGCCAGCAGTTCGGTCGGTGGCACTGAAGCTTTCTTT
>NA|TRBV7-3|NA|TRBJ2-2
CASSLGRVDTGELFF
TGTGCCAGCAGCTTAGGCAGGGTAGACACCGGGGAGCTGTTTTTT
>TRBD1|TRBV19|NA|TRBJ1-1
CASSMQGASNTEAFF
TGTGCCAGTAGTATGCAGGGGGCCTCGAACACTGAAGCTTTCTTT
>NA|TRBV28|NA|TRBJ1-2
CASSLSGDWGYTF
TGTGCCAGCAGTTTAAGTGGGGACTGGGGCTACACCTTC
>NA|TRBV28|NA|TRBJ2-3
CASSPQGNGRTDTQYF
TGTGCCAGCAGTCCCCAGGGTAACGGCCGCACAGATACGCAGTATTTT
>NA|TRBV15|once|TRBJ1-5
CATSRRDSNQPQHF
TGTGCCACCAGCAGAAGAGATAGCAATCAGCCCCAGCATTTT
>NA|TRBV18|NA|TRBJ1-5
CASSPAGGNQPQHF
TGTGCCAGCTCACCGGCAGGGGGCAATCAGCCCCAGCATTTT
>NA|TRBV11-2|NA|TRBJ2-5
CASSLDLAETQYF
TGTGCCAGCAGCTTAGATCTAGCGGAGACCCAGTACTTC
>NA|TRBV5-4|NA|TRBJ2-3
CASRPDRADTQYF
TGTGCCAGCAGGCCGGATCGGGCAGATACGCAGTATTTT
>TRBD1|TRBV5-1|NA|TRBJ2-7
CASSRGTGEAYEQYF
TGCGCCAGCAGCCGGGGGACAGGGGAGGCCTACGAGCAGTACTTC
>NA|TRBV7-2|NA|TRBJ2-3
CASSLLVPDTQYF
TGTGCCAGCAGCTTACTAGTACCAGATACGCAGTATTTT
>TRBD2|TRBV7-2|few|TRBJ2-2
CASRPGLAGLAGELFF
TGTGCCAGCAGACCGGGACTAGCGGGGTTGGCCGGGGAGCTGTTTTTT
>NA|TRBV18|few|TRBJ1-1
CASSPQGWNTEAFF
TGTGCCAGCTCACCACAGGGGTGGAACACTGAAGCTTTCTTT
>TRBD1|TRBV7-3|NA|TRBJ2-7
CASSKYPTGELYEQYF
TGTGCCAGCAGCAAATACCCGACAGGGGAACTCTACGAGCAGTACTTC
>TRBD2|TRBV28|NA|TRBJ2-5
CASGIGTSGRGKETQYF
TGTGCCAGCGGGATCGGGACTAGCGGGAGAGGAAAAGAGACCCAGTACTTC
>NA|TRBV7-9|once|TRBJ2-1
CSSSVGGNEQFF
TGTTCCAGCAGCGTCGGGGGCAATGAGCAGTTCTTC
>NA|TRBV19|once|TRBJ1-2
CASRTGRGYTF
TGTGCCAGTAGAACAGGGCGTGGCTACACCTTC
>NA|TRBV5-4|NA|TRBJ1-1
CASSLPRGDTEAFF
TGTGCCAGCAGCTTGCCCAGGGGAGACACTGAAGCTTTCTTT
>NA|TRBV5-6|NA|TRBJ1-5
CASSSVRTGSNQPQHF
TGTGCCAGCAGCTCCGTGAGGACTGGTAGCAATCAGCCCCAGCATTTT
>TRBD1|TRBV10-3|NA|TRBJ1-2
CAISAQGQGDGYTF
TGTGCCATCAGCGCTCAGGGACAGGGGGATGGCTACACCTTC
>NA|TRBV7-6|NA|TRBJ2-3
CASRNPGVGTDTQYF
TGTGCCAGCCGCAATCCCGGAGTCGGCACAGATACGCAGTATTTT
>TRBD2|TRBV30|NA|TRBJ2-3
CAWTSGRGDTQYF
TGTGCCTGGACTAGCGGGAGGGGGGATACGCAGTATTTT
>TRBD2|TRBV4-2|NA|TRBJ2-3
CASSQTGLAGGSTDTQYF
TGTGCCAGCAGCCAAACGGGACTAGCGGGGGGATCCACAGATACGCAGTATTTT
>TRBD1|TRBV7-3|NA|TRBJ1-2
CASSSGQGGYGYTF
TGTGCCAGCAGCTCCGGACAGGGCGGCTATGGCTACACCTTC
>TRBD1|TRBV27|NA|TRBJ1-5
CASSQSGGTGINQPQHF
TGTGCCAGCAGCCAAAGTGGCGGGACAGGCATCAATCAGCCCCAGCATTTT
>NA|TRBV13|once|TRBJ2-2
CASSFRLNTGELFF
TGTGCCAGCAGCTTTCGACTTAACACCGGGGAGCTGTTTTTT
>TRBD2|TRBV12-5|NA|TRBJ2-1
CASGGLAEDNEQFF
TGTGCTAGTGGTGGACTAGCGGAGGACAATGAGCAGTTCTTC
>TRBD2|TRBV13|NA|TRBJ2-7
CASSSASGGPSYEQYF
TGTGCCAGCAGCTCCGCTAGCGGGGGGCCATCCTACGAGCAGTACTTC
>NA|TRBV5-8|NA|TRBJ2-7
CASSFYHFDEQYF
TGTGCCAGCAGCTTCTATCATTTCGACGAGCAGTACTTC
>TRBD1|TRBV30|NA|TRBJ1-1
CAWIETQGTEAFF
TGTGCCTGGATCGAGACACAGGGGACTGAAGCTTTCTTT
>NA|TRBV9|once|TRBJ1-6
CASSVTGDNSPLHF
TGTGCCAGCAGCGTAACGGGAGATAATTCACCCCTCCACTTT
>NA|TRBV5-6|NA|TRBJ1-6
CASSLAHGARANSPLHF
TGTGCCAGCAGCTTGGCCCATGGTGCCAGGGCAAATTCACCCCTCCACTTT
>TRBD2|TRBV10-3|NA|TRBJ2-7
CAISGETSGGAYEQYF
TGTGCCATCAGTGGTGAGACTAGCGGGGGGGCCTACGAGCAGTACTTC
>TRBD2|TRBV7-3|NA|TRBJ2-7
CASSSSGGADYEQYF
TGTGCCAGCAGCTCTAGCGGGGGGGCCGATTACGAGCAGTACTTC
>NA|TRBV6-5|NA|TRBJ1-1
CASSYADRMNTEAFF
TGTGCCAGCAGTTACGCAGACAGGATGAACACTGAAGCTTTCTTT
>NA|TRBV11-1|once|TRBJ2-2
CASSTGLNTGELFF
TGTGCCAGCAGCACAGGACTAAACACCGGGGAGCTGTTTTTT
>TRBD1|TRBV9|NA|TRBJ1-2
CASRTRGQGPNYGYTF
TGTGCCAGCAGGACGAGGGGACAGGGACCTAACTATGGCTACACCTTC
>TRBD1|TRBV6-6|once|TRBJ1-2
CASSWGQGADYGYTF
TGTGCCAGCAGTTGGGGACAGGGGGCGGACTATGGCTACACCTTC
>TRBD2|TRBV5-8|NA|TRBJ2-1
CASSYPKTSGGHEQFF
TGTGCCAGCAGCTATCCTAAGACTAGCGGGGGTCACGAGCAGTTCTTC
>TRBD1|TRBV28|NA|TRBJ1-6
CASSPWTGEGSPLHF
TGTGCCAGCAGCCCATGGACAGGGGAGGGTTCACCCCTCCACTTT
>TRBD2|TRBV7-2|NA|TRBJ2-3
CASSSPRTSGTLRQYF
TGTGCCAGCAGCTCCCCTCGGACTAGCGGTACCTTAAGGCAGTATTTT
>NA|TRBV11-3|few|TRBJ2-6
CASSPPLGADDSGANVLTF
TGTGCCAGCAGCCCACCTCTGGGGGCAGACGATTCTGGGGCCAACGTCCTGACTTTC
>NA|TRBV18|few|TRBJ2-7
CASSPRTPYEQYF
TGTGCCAGCTCACCCCGAACTCCCTACGAGCAGTACTTC
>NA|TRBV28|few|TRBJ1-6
CASSPPILTLHF
TGTGCCAGCAGTCCGCCGATCCTTACTCTCCACTTT
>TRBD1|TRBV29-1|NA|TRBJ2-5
CSVEGDRDSQETQYF
TGCAGCGTTGAGGGGGACAGGGATTCGCAAGAGACCCAGTACTTC
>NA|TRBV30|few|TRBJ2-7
CAWTPSSYEQYF
TGTGCCTGGACGCCCAGCTCCTACGAGCAGTACTTC
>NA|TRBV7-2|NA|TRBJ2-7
CASSRWTGTYEQYF
TGTGCCAGCAGCCGGTGGACGGGAACCTACGAGCAGTACTTC
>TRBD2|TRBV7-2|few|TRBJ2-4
CASSHIGLEGWNQYF
TGTGCCAGCAGTCATATCGGACTAGAGGGGTGGAATCAGTACTTC